These 27 T cell receptor beta chains came from one sample sequenced in a study of T cell repertoires in cytomegalovirus infection. Each CDR3 protein gets one entry after TCRdb re-called the reads with MiXCR. The sample contains about 700,000 distinct CDR3 sequences, around a third of which appear only once. The antigens of these receptors remain unknown. This sample comprised cultured PBMCs, obtained from culture after CMV antigen stimulation. These receptors were collected from a human donor in good health (CMV status not recorded). Some clones in this sample may be carry-over from other donors' samples.

This clonotype was counted only a few times. This chain joins TRBV20-1 and TRBJ2-3; 11 bases line up with TRBD2. The germline CDR1 and CDR2 sequences are DFQATT and SNEGSKA (reference sequence). This CDR3 has 16 amino acids. With V trimmed by 0 bases and J by 5 bases, 7 bases remained unmatched. The DNA for the CDR3 is TGCAGTGCTAGAGATCCACTAGCGGGAGTGGTAGATACGCAGTATTTT. This gives the protein CSARDPLAGVVDTQYF.

In its sample, this clonotype was seen many times. The chain recombines TRBV12-3 or TRBV12-4 with TRBJ2-3; either TRBD1 or TRBD2 may fit D (5 bases each). V was clipped by 3 bases and J by 2 bases, with 15 bases between them. The CDR3 runs to 16 residues. The DNA for the CDR3 is TGTGCCAGCAGTTTCCCCGGGACCACCACCACAGATACGCAGTATTTT. As protein: CASSFPGTTTTDTQYF.

The rearrangement joins TRBV7-2 to TRBJ2-7; TRBD2 matches 13 bases. The length of the CDR3 is 14 residues. J lost 7 bases, V lost 3 bases, and 3 bases had no gene match. Germline CDR1 is SGHTA and CDR2 is FQGNSA. The CDR3 here is CASSFGLAGEEQYF. DNA of the CDR3: TGTGCCAGCAGCTTCGGACTAGCGGGAGAGGAGCAGTACTTC. The complete variable domain, with remaining parts taken from reference TRBV7-2 and TRBJ2-7, reads GAGVSQSPSNKVTEKGKDVELRCDPISGHTALYWYRQSLGQGLEFLIYFQGNSAPDKSGLPSDRFSAERTGGSVSTLTIQRTQQEDSAVYLCASSFGLAGEEQYFGPGTRLTVT.

This chain uses TRBV28 with TRBJ2-7, with a weak D call TRBD2 (6 bases). The CDR3 covers 14 residues. Germline CDR1 MDHEN, CDR2 SYDVKM. Trimming removed 4 bases at V and 4 bases at J, with 14 bases between. The CDR3 spells CASSSMGLGYEQYF. The CDR3 nucleotides are TGTGCCAGCAGTTCTATGGGACTTGGATACGAGCAGTACTTC.

This clonotype was counted at least ten times. J is TRBJ1-1 and V is TRBV12-3 or TRBV12-4, with D unclear. V shed 3 bases and J shed 3 bases, with 8 bases lying between them. The CDR3 is 13 amino acids. The chain's CDR3 is CASSFKGDTEAFF. DNA for the CDR3: TGTGCCAGCAGTTTCAAGGGTGACACTGAAGCTTTCTTT.

The V and J genes are TRBV7-2 and TRBJ1-2; no clear D gene. This CDR3 has 15 amino acids. CDR1 and CDR2 (germline): SGHTA, FQGNSA. The V end lost 2 bases, the J end lost 5 bases, and 15 bases lay between the germline ends. The CDR3 sequence: CASSLNWALSYGYTF. CDR3 in DNA: TGTGCCAGCAGCTTAAACTGGGCCCTTTCTTATGGCTACACCTTC.

The rearrangement uses TRBV7-2 and TRBJ2-3, with 12 bases lining up with TRBD2. CDR3 length equals 17 residues. Germline lookup yields CDR1 SGHTA and CDR2 FQGNSA. V was pared by 4 bases and J by 6 bases, with 11 bases of the junction left unmatched. The CDR3 loop is CASSSSSGGGVGDTQYF. CDR3 sequence (DNA): TGTGCCAGCAGCTCTTCTAGCGGGGGGGGGGTCGGGGATACGCAGTATTTT.

V is TRBV7-2 and J is TRBJ2-5; D unresolved. Germline CDR1 SGHTA, CDR2 FQGNSA. V was trimmed by 5 bases and J by 4 bases, leaving 8 bases between them. The CDR3 loop spans 12 amino acids. This CDR3 is CASSVSSETQYF. The DNA of the CDR3 is TGTGCCAGCAGCGTATCTTCAGAGACCCAGTACTTC. Variable domain in full (rest from reference TRBV7-2 and TRBJ2-5): GAGVSQSPSNKVTEKGKDVELRCDPISGHTALYWYRQSLGQGLEFLIYFQGNSAPDKSGLPSDRFSAERTGGSVSTLTIQRTQQEDSAVYLCASSVSSETQYFGPGTRLLVL.

The rearrangement joins TRBV28 to TRBJ2-3; 10 bases agree with TRBD1. V trimming: 6 bases; J trimming: 2 bases; junction bases outside the gene matches: 11. CDR1 MDHEN and CDR2 SYDVKM come from the germline V gene. The CDR3 has 17 residues. Here the CDR3 DNA reads TGTGCCAGCAGCCCCCCCGTGGGACAGGGGCCCACAGATACGCAGTATTTT. Translation gives CASSPPVGQGPTDTQYF. Based on the CDR3 plus reference TRBV28 and TRBJ2-3, the full variable domain is DVKVTQSSRYLVKRTGEKVFLECVQDMDHENMFWYRQDPGLGLRLIYFSYDVKMKEKGDIPEGYSVSREKKERFSLILESASTNQTSMYLCASSPPVGQGPTDTQYFGPGTRLTVL.

V usage is TRBV11-2 and J usage is TRBJ2-1; 7 bases map to TRBD2. The germline V gene encodes CDR1 SGHAT and CDR2 FQNNGV. J lost 6 bases, V lost 5 bases, and 10 bases had no gene match. There are 15 residues in the CDR3. Here the CDR3 reads CASSRRVERGNEQFF. In nucleotides, the CDR3 is TGTGCCAGCAGCCGGCGGGTAGAGCGGGGCAATGAGCAGTTCTTC.

In DNA form, the CDR3 reads TGTGCCAGCTCACGTGTACCGGCCACTGAAGCTTTCTTT. Its translation is CASSRVPATEAFF. This chain uses TRBV18 with TRBJ1-1; unclear D gene. Trimming took 4 bases from V and 4 from J, leaving 10 bases between them. The CDR3 runs 13 residues. Germline assignment: CDR1 KGHSH and CDR2 LQKENI.

This chain links TRBV6-6 with TRBJ1-2; TRBD1 might be the D (5 bases). Germline CDR1 reads MNHNY; CDR2 reads SVGAGI (reference sequence). Trimming pared 7 bases from V and 4 bases from J, leaving 10 bases between. This CDR3 spans 12 amino acids. The CDR3 reads CASNQGPYGYTF. CDR3 in DNA: TGTGCCAGCAACCAGGGTCCCTATGGCTACACCTTC.

This clonotype was recorded at least ten times. The genes are TRBV4-1 and TRBJ1-2; D is uncertain. V was trimmed by 1 base and J by 8 bases, leaving 11 bases between them. Germline values: CDR1 MGHRA, CDR2 YSYEKL. This CDR3 has 13 residues. Written as DNA, the CDR3 is TGCGCCAGCAGCCAAGTGTCCAGTCAAGGCTACACCTTC. Translation gives CASSQVSSQGYTF.

This clonotype was seen ten or more times. The CDR3 loop reads CASTPDSGNTIYF. Here the CDR3 DNA reads TGTGCCAGCACTCCAGACTCTGGAAACACCATATATTTT. The V and J genes are TRBV7-6 and TRBJ1-3; D gene unclear. This CDR3 is 13 amino acids long. V gave up 7 bases and J gave up 0 bases, with 7 bases separating them. Germline values: CDR1 SGHVS, CDR2 FNYEAQ.

The gene calls are TRBV7-9 and TRBJ1-3, with D possibly being TRBD1 (5 bases). The CDR3 has 17 amino acids. V was cut by 7 bases and J by 0 bases, with 19 bases left in between. The germline V gene encodes CDR1 SEHNR and CDR2 FQNEAQ (reference sequence). The CDR3 DNA follows: TGTGCCAGCATCCCCTCGGGGGGGACCTACTCTGGAAACACCATATATTTT. This gives the protein CASIPSGGTYSGNTIYF.

The V call is TRBV27, the J call TRBJ2-1; 7 bases agree with TRBD2. V shed 6 bases, J shed 7 bases, and the junction held 12 bases outside the gene matches. The CDR3 runs 15 residues. Per germline, CDR1 MNHEY and CDR2 SMNVEV (reference sequence). The CDR3 nucleotides are TGTGCCAGCAGACAGGACTGGACCGGGGGGAATGAGCAGTTCTTC. Protein sequence: CASRQDWTGGNEQFF.

As DNA, the CDR3 is TGTGCCAGCAGCTTACCCCGGACTAGCGGGAGGGCCAATGAGCAGTTCTTC. Translation gives CASSLPRTSGRANEQFF. The gene calls are TRBV11-2 and TRBJ2-1, with 15 bases lining up with TRBD2. The CDR3 runs to 17 residues. V shed 2 bases, J shed 6 bases, and the junction held 5 bases outside the gene matches. Germline CDR1 SGHAT, CDR2 FQNNGV.

The chain is built from TRBV20-1 and TRBJ2-5, with unresolved D. The CDR3 extends over 14 amino acids. CDR1 is DFQATT, CDR2 SNEGSKA, per germline (reference sequence). V was shortened by 5 bases and J by 7 bases, with 20 bases between the two germline ends. The CDR3 DNA reads as TGCAGTGCTCCTACCGGGTTAAGAAAGGGGACCCAGTACTTC. As protein: CSAPTGLRKGTQYF.

The chain joins TRBV27 to TRBJ1-2; 7 bases agree with TRBD1. Germline V gene lookup returns CDR1 MNHEY and CDR2 SMNVEV (reference sequence). V trimming: 3 bases; J trimming: 7 bases; junction bases outside the gene matches: 14. This CDR3 is built from 16 residues. CDR3 loop: CASSFSRGEGAPGYTF. CDR3 bases: TGTGCCAGCAGTTTTAGTCGCGGAGAGGGGGCGCCTGGCTACACCTTC.

The J gene is TRBJ1-5, the V gene TRBV6-6; D not resolved. The CDR3 consists of 14 residues. V dropped 5 bases and J dropped 0 bases, with 8 bases sitting between them. Germline V gene data show CDR1 as MNHNY and CDR2 as SVGAGI (reference sequence). CDR3 nucleotides: TGTGCCAGCAGTGGAGTTTATAGCAATCAGCCCCAGCATTTT. Its translation: CASSGVYSNQPQHF.

This clonotype was observed a handful of times. This sequence joins TRBV5-1 and TRBJ2-5, with D unresolved. The CDR3 extends over 13 amino acids. Looked up from germline, CDR1 is SGHRS and CDR2 is YFSETQ. The DNA of the CDR3 is TGCGCAACCGAGGAAGGCCGAGGTGGGACCCAGTACTTC. This translates into CATEEGRGGTQYF.

This chain uses TRBV11-2 with TRBJ2-1; D is perhaps TRBD2 (5 bases). Looked up from germline, CDR1 is SGHAT and CDR2 is FQNNGV. The CDR3 totals 17 residues. Trimming removed 5 bases at V and 4 bases at J, with 21 bases between. As DNA, the CDR3 is TGTGCCAGCAGCCGCGAAGGCGGAGGTTGGCCTTACAATGAGCAGTTCTTC. This encodes CASSREGGGWPYNEQFF.

The genes are TRBV12-3 or TRBV12-4 and TRBJ1-1, with 12 bases matching TRBD1. The CDR3 extends over 15 amino acids. Trimming removed 5 bases from V and 4 bases from J; junction bases left unmatched: 5. For the CDR3, the DNA is TGTGCCAGCAGTAGGGACAGGGGGCGGGGCACTGAAGCTTTCTTT. Translated: CASSRDRGRGTEAFF.

This sequence joins TRBV12-5 and TRBJ2-7, with a tentative D call TRBD2 (6 bases). CDR1 LGHNT and CDR2 FRNRAP come from the germline V gene. The CDR3 consists of 13 residues. V gave up 1 base and J gave up 6 bases, with 10 bases separating them. CDR3 protein: CASGLAPGSEQYF. In DNA form, the CDR3 reads TGTGCTAGTGGTTTGGCCCCCGGGAGCGAGCAGTACTTC.

This clonotype was detected ten times or more. The chain has TRBV7-8 and TRBJ1-4; D call uncertain. CDR1 SGHVS and CDR2 FQNEAQ come from the germline V gene. The V end lost 5 bases, the J end lost 8 bases, and 12 bases lay between the germline ends. The CDR3 contains 13 residues. This CDR3 reads CASSPNLEEKLFF. In DNA, the CDR3 is TGTGCCAGCAGCCCGAATCTAGAGGAAAAACTGTTTTTT.

The sample holds a few counts of this clonotype. The gene calls are TRBV7-6 and TRBJ2-2, with 13 bases aligning to TRBD2. Per germline, CDR1 SGHVS and CDR2 FNYEAQ. V shed 5 bases, J shed 3 bases, and the junction held 6 bases outside the gene matches. The CDR3 has 17 amino acids. CDR3 sequence reads: CASSPGLAGVYTGELFF. The CDR3 DNA follows: TGTGCCAGCAGCCCCGGACTAGCGGGAGTCTACACCGGGGAGCTGTTTTTT.

The chain is built from TRBV7-7 and TRBJ2-5; D might be TRBD2 (5 bases). Per the germline V gene, CDR1 is SSHAT and CDR2 is FNYEAQ (reference sequence). The V end lost 0 bases, the J end lost 5 bases, and 10 bases lay between the germline ends. CDR3 length: 14 residues. CDR3: CASSLAGAAETQYF. CDR3 in DNA: TGTGCCAGCAGCTTAGCGGGAGCCGCGGAGACCCAGTACTTC.